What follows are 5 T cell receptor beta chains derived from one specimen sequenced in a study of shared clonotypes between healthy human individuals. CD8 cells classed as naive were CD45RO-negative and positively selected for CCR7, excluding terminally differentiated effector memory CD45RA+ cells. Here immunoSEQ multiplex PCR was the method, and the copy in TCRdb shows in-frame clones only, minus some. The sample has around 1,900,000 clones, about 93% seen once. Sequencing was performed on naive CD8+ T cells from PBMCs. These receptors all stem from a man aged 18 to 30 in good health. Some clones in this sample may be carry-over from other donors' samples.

DNA for the CDR3: TGCGCCAGCAGCCAAAGAGACAGGGGGCGCGATGAGCAGTTCTTC. Translation: CASSQRDRGRDEQFF. The rearrangement joins TRBV4-3 to TRBJ2-1, with 10 bases identical to TRBD1. Trimming took 2 bases from V and 8 from J; bases not matched to a gene: 6. The germline CDR1 and CDR2 sequences are LGHNA and YSLEER. The CDR3 contains 15 residues.

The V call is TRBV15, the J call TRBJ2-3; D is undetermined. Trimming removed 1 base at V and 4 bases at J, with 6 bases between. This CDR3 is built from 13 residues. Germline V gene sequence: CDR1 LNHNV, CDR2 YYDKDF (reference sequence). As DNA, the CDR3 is TGTGCCACCAGCAGAGTCCTATCAGATACGCAGTATTTT. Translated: CATSRVLSDTQYF.

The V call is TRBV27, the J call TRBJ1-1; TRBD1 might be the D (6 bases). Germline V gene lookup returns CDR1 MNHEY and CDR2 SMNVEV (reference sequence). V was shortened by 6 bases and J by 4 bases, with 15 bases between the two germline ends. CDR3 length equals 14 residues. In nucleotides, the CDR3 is TGTGCCAGCAGGGGGGCCAAATGGGGCACTGAAGCTTTCTTT. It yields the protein CASRGAKWGTEAFF.

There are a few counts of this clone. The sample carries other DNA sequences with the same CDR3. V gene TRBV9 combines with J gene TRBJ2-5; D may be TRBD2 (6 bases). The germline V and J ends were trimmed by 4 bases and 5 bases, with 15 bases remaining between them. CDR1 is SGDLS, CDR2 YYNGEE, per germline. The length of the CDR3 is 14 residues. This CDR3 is CASSTSGTEETQYF. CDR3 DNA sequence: TGTGCCAGCAGCACGTCCGGGACTGAGGAGACCCAGTACTTC.

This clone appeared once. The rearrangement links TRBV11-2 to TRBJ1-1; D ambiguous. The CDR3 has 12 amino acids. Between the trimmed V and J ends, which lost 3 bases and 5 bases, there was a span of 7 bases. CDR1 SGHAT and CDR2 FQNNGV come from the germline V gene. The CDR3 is CASSLRWTEAFF. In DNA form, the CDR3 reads TGTGCCAGCAGCTTGAGGTGGACTGAAGCTTTCTTT.